The next 17 T cell receptor beta chains were all read from a single sample in a study of blood T cell repertoires in COVID-19. Data came from immunoSEQ multiplex PCR; TCRdb stores just in-frame clones and leaves some out. The table has under 250,000 clones, 84% seen once. Input material: peripheral blood. Source of these receptors: a woman between 50 and 59 years old with active or convalescent COVID-19.

The chain is built from TRBV5-1 and TRBJ2-1, with TRBD2 matching over 7 bases. Germline lookup yields CDR1 SGHRS and CDR2 YFSETQ. Trimming removed 1 base from V and 10 bases from J; junction bases left unmatched: 2. CDR3 size: 12 residues. CDR3 in amino acids: CASSLSSGEQFF. DNA for the CDR3: TGCGCCAGCAGCTTGAGTAGCGGGGAGCAGTTCTTC.

This chain joins TRBV7-9 and TRBJ2-1, with TRBD2 matching over 13 bases. Germline values: CDR1 SEHNR, CDR2 FQNEAQ (reference sequence). This CDR3 region has 17 residues. V shed 5 bases, J shed 2 bases, and the junction held 6 bases outside the gene matches. The CDR3 DNA reads TGTGCCAGCAGCCCCGGACTAGCGGGGGATGCCTACAATGAGCAGTTCTTC. Translated, it gives CASSPGLAGDAYNEQFF. The full variable domain, in which reference TRBV7-9 and TRBJ2-1 provide the parts outside the CDR3, is DTGVSQNPRHKITKRGQNVTFRCDPISEHNRLYWYRQTLGQGPEFLTYFQNEAQLEKSRLLSDRFSAERPKGSFSTLEIQRTEQGDSAMYLCASSPGLAGDAYNEQFFGPGTRLTVL.

For the CDR3, the DNA is TGTGCCACCAGTGATTTTGGGACCCTCCCCGCCGGTACTAGCGGCCGGAGCACAGATACGCAGTATTTT. Its protein is CATSDFGTLPAGTSGRSTDTQYF. This chain uses TRBV24-1 with TRBJ2-3, with TRBD2 matching 8 bases. The V gene's germline CDR1 is KGHDR and CDR2 SFDVKD. V lost 1 base to trimming and J lost 0 bases; unmatched junction nucleotides: 23. This CDR3 is built from 23 residues.

The gene calls are TRBV5-6 and TRBJ1-3, with a possible D match to TRBD1 (6 bases). CDR1 SGHDT and CDR2 YYEEEE come from the germline V gene. The CDR3 consists of 16 residues. V shed 0 bases and J shed 0 bases, with 10 bases lying between them. The CDR3 region is CASSLAGTSSGNTIYF. CDR3 sequence (DNA): TGTGCCAGCAGCTTGGCAGGGACAAGCTCTGGAAACACCATATATTTT. Full variable domain (remainder filled in from reference TRBV5-6 and TRBJ1-3): DAGVTQSPTHLIKTRGQQVTLRCSPKSGHDTVSWYQQALGQGPQFIFQYYEEEERQRGNFPDRFSGHQFPNYSSELNVNALLLGDSALYLCASSLAGTSSGNTIYFGEGSWLTVV.

Comments on this clone: Distinct nucleotide sequences in the sample also encode this CDR3. The V gene is TRBV18, the J gene TRBJ2-3; TRBD2 matches at 7 bases. The CDR3 is made up of 15 amino acids. From germline, CDR1 is KGHSH and CDR2 LQKENI. After removal of 1 base from V and 6 bases from J, the junction contained 7 bases not matched to a gene. CDR3 coding DNA: TGTGCCAGCTCACCACTTGCGGGAGCGACCGATACGCAGTATTTT. Protein sequence: CASSPLAGATDTQYF. Filled out from reference TRBV18 and TRBJ2-3, the complete variable domain reads NAGVMQNPRHLVRRRGQEARLRCSPMKGHSHVYWYRQLPEEGLKFMVYLQKENIIDESGMPKERFSAEFPKEGPSILRIQQVVRGDSAAYFCASSPLAGATDTQYFGPGTRLTVL.

V is TRBV9 and J is TRBJ1-2, with a possible D match to TRBD1 (5 bases). Per germline, CDR1 SGDLS and CDR2 YYNGEE. V dropped 4 bases and J dropped 8 bases, with 18 bases sitting between them. This CDR3 contains 14 residues. The CDR3 sequence: CASSPRWGGSGYTF. Here the CDR3 DNA reads TGTGCCAGCAGCCCTAGATGGGGGGGTTCGGGCTACACCTTC.

The chain links TRBV2 to TRBJ2-3, with D maybe TRBD1 (6 bases). V lost 7 bases, J lost 4 bases, and 12 bases lay in between. The CDR3 has 13 residues. Germline V gives CDR1 SNHLY, CDR2 FYNNEI. The chain's CDR3 is CASNRDEADTQYF. In nucleotides, the CDR3 is TGTGCCAGCAACAGGGACGAGGCAGATACGCAGTATTTT. Complete variable domain (other parts from reference TRBV2 and TRBJ2-3): EPEVTQTPSHQVTQMGQEVILRCVPISNHLYFYWYRQILGQKVEFLVSFYNNEISEKSEIFDDQFSVERPDGSNFTLKIRSTKLEDSAMYFCASNRDEADTQYFGPGTRLTVL.

The genes are TRBV4-2 and TRBJ2-7, with 7 bases matching TRBD2. J gave up 2 bases and V 1 base, and 5 bases lay outside the gene matches. CDR1 and CDR2 from the germline V gene are LGHNA and YNFKEQ. There are 15 residues in the CDR3. CDR3 sequence reads: CASSQVLAETYEQYF. The CDR3 DNA follows: TGTGCCAGCAGCCAAGTCCTAGCGGAAACCTACGAGCAGTACTTC.

The chain joins TRBV27 to TRBJ1-1, with TRBD1 matching 10 bases. Per the germline V gene, CDR1 is MNHEY and CDR2 is SMNVEV (reference sequence). The V segment lost 5 bases and the J segment 6 bases; nucleotides outside the gene matches: 6. The CDR3 length is 14 residues. In DNA form, the CDR3 reads TGTGCCAGCAGTGCGCTGGACAGGGGGTCTGAAGCTTTCTTT. Protein product: CASSALDRGSEAFF.

This chain uses TRBV12-5 with TRBJ2-1; 8 nucleotides line up with TRBD2. Germline V gene sequence: CDR1 LGHNT, CDR2 FRNRAP. The CDR3 covers 15 residues. J was trimmed by 3 bases and V by 5 bases; bases with no gene match: 6. CDR3 region: CASGIQREFYNEQFF. CDR3 nucleotide sequence: TGTGCTAGTGGTATCCAGCGGGAGTTCTACAATGAGCAGTTCTTC.

This chain connects TRBV28 to TRBJ1-4, with unresolved D. Germline V lookup: CDR1 MDHEN, CDR2 SYDVKM. The CDR3 spans 11 residues. V was shortened by 6 bases and J by 6 bases, with 5 bases between the two germline ends. CDR3 amino acids: CASRGDEKLFF. CDR3 DNA sequence: TGTGCCAGCAGGGGAGATGAAAAACTGTTTTTT.

The V call is TRBV7-9, the J call TRBJ2-7; D perhaps matches TRBD2 (5 bases). V shed 4 bases and J shed 2 bases, with 9 bases lying between them. This CDR3 contains 13 residues. Germline lookup yields CDR1 SEHNR and CDR2 FQNEAQ (reference sequence). The CDR3 DNA is TGTGCCAGCAGCTCGAGGGTAACCTACGAGCAGTACGTC. Protein product: CASSSRVTYEQYV.

The V and J genes are TRBV28 and TRBJ2-7, with 10 nucleotides matching TRBD2. Germline V gene lookup returns CDR1 MDHEN and CDR2 SYDVKM. The V segment lost 4 bases and the J segment 2 bases; nucleotides outside the gene matches: 8. CDR3 length: 16 residues. CDR3 nucleotide sequence: TGTGCCAGCAGTTGGAAGCGGGGGGGCCGGACCTACGAGCAGTACGTC. It is translated as CASSWKRGGRTYEQYV.

In its sample, this clone was seen a few times. This chain links TRBV29-1 with TRBJ1-1, with D hard to call. The CDR3 loop spans 12 amino acids. Trimming pared 5 bases from V and 3 bases from J, leaving 10 bases between. CDR1 is SQVTM, CDR2 ANQGSEA, per germline. The DNA for the CDR3 is TGCAGCGTTTCGCACTCGGACACTGAAGCTTTCTTT. It translates to CSVSHSDTEAFF.

The chain recombines TRBV23-1 with TRBJ2-1, with D maybe TRBD2 (6 bases). TRBV23-1 is an ORF, with its function uncertain. The length of the CDR3 is 16 residues. Deletions cut 4 bases from V and 4 bases from J, with 17 bases between. CDR3 amino acids: CASSLLRRGRYNEQFF. The CDR3 nucleotides are TGCGCCAGCAGTCTTCTCAGGAGGGGACGGTACAATGAGCAGTTCTTC.

The gene calls are TRBV10-2 and TRBJ2-3; TRBD1 aligns across 9 bases. The CDR3 length is 15 residues. J lost 4 bases, V lost 6 bases, and 8 bases had no gene match. The germline V gene encodes CDR1 WSHSY and CDR2 SAAADI. Here the CDR3 DNA reads TGCGCCAGCAGGGACAGGGGAGGTGGGTCAGATACGCAGTATTTT. Its translation: CASRDRGGGSDTQYF.

In this sample, this clone turned up a few times. The DNA for the CDR3 is TGTGCCAGCAGCCCGGCGGGGACTAGTGTCAATGAGCAGTTCTTC. Translating gives CASSPAGTSVNEQFF. This chain joins TRBV11-3 and TRBJ2-1, with 8 bases aligning to TRBD2. Trimming cost V 5 bases and J 6 bases; bases outside gene matches: 9. CDR1 and CDR2 (germline): SGHNT, YENEEA. This CDR3 has 15 residues.